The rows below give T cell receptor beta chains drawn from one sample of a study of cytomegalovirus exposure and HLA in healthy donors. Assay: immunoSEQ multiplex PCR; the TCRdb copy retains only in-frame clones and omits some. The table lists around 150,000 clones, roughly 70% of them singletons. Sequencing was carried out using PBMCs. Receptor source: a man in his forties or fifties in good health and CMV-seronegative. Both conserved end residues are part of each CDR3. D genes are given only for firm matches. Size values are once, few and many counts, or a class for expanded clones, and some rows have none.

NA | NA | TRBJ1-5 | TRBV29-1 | CSVVVGAPSKQPQHF | TGCAGCGTTGTCGTAGGGGCCCCCAGCAAGCAGCCCCAGCATTTT
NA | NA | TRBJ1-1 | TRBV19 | CASRPRAGAVLEAFF | TGTGCCAGCCGCCCAAGGGCAGGGGCCGTTCTTGAAGCTTTCTTT
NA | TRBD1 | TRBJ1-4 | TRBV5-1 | CASSPGRTGGEKLFF | TGCGCCAGCAGCCCCGGACGGACAGGGGGTGAAAAACTGTTTTTT
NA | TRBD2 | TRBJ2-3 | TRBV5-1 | CASSPGTSGVMQYF | TGCGCCAGCAGTCCAGGGACTAGCGGGGTGATGCAGTATTTT
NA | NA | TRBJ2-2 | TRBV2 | CASRPGVPGELFF | TGTGCCAGCCGGCCAGGGGTCCCCGGGGAGCTGTTTTTT
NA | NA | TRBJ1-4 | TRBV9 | CASSVAPGATNEKLFF | TGTGCCAGCAGCGTAGCACCCGGGGCAACTAATGAAAAACTGTTTTTT
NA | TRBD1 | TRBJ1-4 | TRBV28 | CASSLGTDRIEKLFF | TGTGCCAGCAGTTTAGGGACAGACCGGATTGAAAAACTGTTTTTT
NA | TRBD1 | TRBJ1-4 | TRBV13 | CASSLAGTGGKWDEKLFF | TGTGCCAGCAGCTTAGCCGGGACAGGGGGGAAATGGGATGAAAAACTGTTTTTT
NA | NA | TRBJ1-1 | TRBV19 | CASRGTGRNTEAFF | TGTGCCAGTAGAGGTACAGGGAGGAACACTGAAGCTTTCTTT
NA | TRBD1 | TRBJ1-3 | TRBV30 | CAWSGTGPIYF | TGTGCCTGGAGTGGGACAGGGCCCATATATTTT
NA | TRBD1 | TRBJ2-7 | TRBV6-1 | CASRSYGQGQNEQYF | TGTGCCAGCAGGAGTTACGGACAGGGACAGAACGAGCAGTACTTC
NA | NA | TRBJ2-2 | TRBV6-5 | CASRRSHTGELFF | TGTGCCAGCAGGCGTAGCCACACCGGGGAGCTGTTTTTT
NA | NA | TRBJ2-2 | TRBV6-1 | CASKEGAVATGELFF | TGTGCCAGCAAGGAGGGGGCAGTGGCCACCGGGGAGCTGTTTTTT
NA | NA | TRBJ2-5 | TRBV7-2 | CASSRDRSSQETQYF | TGTGCCAGCAGCCGCGACAGGAGCTCCCAAGAGACCCAGTACTTC
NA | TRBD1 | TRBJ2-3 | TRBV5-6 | CASSLDRTGGTSDTQYF | TGTGCCAGCAGCTTGGACCGGACAGGGGGCACCTCAGATACGCAGTATTTT
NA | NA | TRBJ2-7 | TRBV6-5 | CASSYDAGTSYEQYF | TGTGCCAGCAGTTACGACGCGGGGACTTCCTACGAGCAGTACTTC
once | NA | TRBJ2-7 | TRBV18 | CASSPNSRYEQYF | TGTGCCAGCTCACCCAACAGTAGATACGAGCAGTACTTC
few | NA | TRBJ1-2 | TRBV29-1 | CSVAPHLRAGEGYTF | TGCAGCGTTGCTCCCCACCTGAGGGCAGGGGAAGGCTACACCTTC
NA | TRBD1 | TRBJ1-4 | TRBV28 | CASRITSGQVNEKLFF | TGTGCCAGCAGGATAACTTCGGGACAGGTGAATGAAAAACTGTTTTTT
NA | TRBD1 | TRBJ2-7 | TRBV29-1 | CSVGQISYEQYF | TGCAGCGTGGGACAGATCTCCTACGAGCAATACTTC
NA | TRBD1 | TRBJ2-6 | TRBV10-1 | CATEVHRGAPSGANVLTF | TGCGCCACCGAGGTCCACAGGGGCGCCCCCTCTGGGGCCAACGTCCTGACTTTC
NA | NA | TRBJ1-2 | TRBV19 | CASSISVSNYGYTF | TGTGCCAGTAGTATAAGCGTCTCTAACTATGGCTACACCTTC